There are a few counts of the clone carrying this TCR beta chain. Antigen specificity is unknown. The CDR3 runs to 11 residues. Germline CDR1 LGHDT, CDR2 YNNKEL (reference sequence). Trimming removed 1 base at V and 6 bases at J, with 4 bases between. This sample was included in a study of T-cell reconstitution after alpha-beta-depleted transplantation in children. Study-wide results and limits: Surviving thymic progenitors and recipient T cells were the source of high TCRbeta diversity at day 60 in some patients. A year had passed since transplant, and T-cell counts and diversity by then came mostly from newly produced T cells. Expanded graft clones, several hundred of them, were reportedly the source of alpha-beta T cells about two months after transplant.

TCRbeta library preparation incorporated unique molecular identifiers. TCRdb re-analysed the PCR reads in MiXCR, keeping a single row per CDR3 protein. The table has 300,000 to 400,000 distinct CDR3 sequences, around 15% seen once. J is TRBJ2-7 and V is TRBV3-1; D unresolved. The TCR comes from a male patient aged 2-9 years who had a stem cell transplant for acute lymphoblastic leukemia, so the T cells may come from the graft donor. The source was PBMCs, mostly from graft donor cells, collected 360 days after TCRalphabeta/CD19-depleted stem cell transplant. CDR3 amino acids: CASSQVSEQYF. In nucleotides, the CDR3 is TGTGCCAGCAGCCAAGTATCCGAGCAGTACTTC.